The 21 T cell receptor beta chains below come from one sample, sequenced in a study of T cell responses to AZD1222 COVID-19 vaccine. Assay used: immunoSEQ multiplex PCR; TCRdb lists only in-frame clones, some missing. The table records roughly 200,000 clones, around 88% of them present only once. Sequenced material: peripheral blood, taken on day 0 of AZD1222 vaccination. These receptors were taken from an adult in good health.

The sample holds one count of this clone. This chain links TRBV6-5 with TRBJ1-4, with a weak D call TRBD1 (5 bases). The CDR3 has 13 amino acids. CDR1 is MNHEY, CDR2 SVGAGI, per germline. V lost 6 bases and J lost 6, with 11 bases in between. The CDR3 nucleotides read TGTGCCAGCAGCCTCACCAGGGATGAAAAACTGTTTTTT. Translated: CASSLTRDEKLFF.

The gene calls are TRBV5-6 and TRBJ1-1; D not certain. The CDR3 has 14 residues. The V end lost 1 base, the J end lost 5 bases, and 12 bases lay between the germline ends. The germline gives CDR1 SGHDT, CDR2 YYEEEE. CDR3 amino acids: CASSLSTQKTEAFF. As DNA, the CDR3 is TGTGCCAGCAGCTTGTCAACCCAGAAAACTGAAGCTTTCTTT.

The chain links TRBV7-2 to TRBJ2-3, with D perhaps TRBD2 (5 bases). CDR3 length: 15 residues. Per the germline V gene, CDR1 is SGHTA and CDR2 is FQGNSA. The V gene lost 5 bases and the J gene lost 0 bases, with 12 bases spanning the gap. The CDR3 sequence: CASSPTSFSTDTQYF. Written as DNA, the CDR3 is TGTGCCAGCAGCCCCACTAGTTTTAGCACAGATACGCAGTATTTT.

This chain connects TRBV5-8 to TRBJ1-2; D call uncertain. V was clipped by 9 bases and J by 4 bases, with 16 bases between them. The CDR3 loop spans 13 amino acids. Germline CDR1 is SGHTS and CDR2 is YDEGEE. The CDR3 region is CATTPGRLYGYTF. In DNA, the CDR3 is TGTGCCACAACGCCCGGGAGGCTCTATGGCTACACCTTC.

In nucleotides, the CDR3 is TGTGCCAGCAGCTTCGCCTGGTCCTACGAGCAGTACTTC. Translated: CASSFAWSYEQYF. The V and J genes are TRBV7-9 and TRBJ2-7; D is ambiguous. Germline values: CDR1 SEHNR, CDR2 FQNEAQ (reference sequence). The CDR3 loop spans 13 amino acids. V lost 3 bases, J lost 1 base, and 7 bases lay in between. Full variable domain (remainder filled in from reference TRBV7-9 and TRBJ2-7): DTGVSQNPRHKITKRGQNVTFRCDPISEHNRLYWYRQTLGQGPEFLTYFQNEAQLEKSRLLSDRFSAERPKGSFSTLEIQRTEQGDSAMYLCASSFAWSYEQYFGPGTRLTVT.

This clone turned up a few times. The V call is TRBV5-7, the J call TRBJ1-2; no reliable D call. TRBV5-7 is recorded as an ORF, its role being uncertain. Trimming shortened V by 3 bases and J by 5 bases, and 17 bases separated the two germline ends. CDR3 size: 15 residues. CDR3 protein: CASSCRDPPTYGYTF. CDR3 bases: TGTGCCAGCAGCTGCCGGGATCCTCCTACGTATGGCTACACCTTC.

The chain carries TRBV6-5 and TRBJ1-1; TRBD1 matches at 7 bases. Per the germline V gene, CDR1 is MNHEY and CDR2 is SVGAGI. This CDR3 has 15 residues. V gave up 2 bases and J gave up 1 base; unmatched junction bases: 4. The CDR3 spells CASSYGTARNTEAFF. In nucleotides, the CDR3 is TGTGCCAGCAGTTACGGGACAGCTAGGAACACTGAAGCTTTCTTT.

The chain joins TRBV19 to TRBJ1-5; 8 bases are shared with TRBD1. V lost 3 bases and J lost 0; bases outside the gene matches: 7. CDR1 LNHDA and CDR2 SQIVND come from the germline V gene (reference sequence). The length of the CDR3 is 17 residues. This CDR3 reads CASSISDRGYSNQPQHF. The CDR3 DNA sequence: TGTGCCAGTAGTATCAGCGACAGGGGATATAGCAATCAGCCCCAGCATTTT.

This clone has just one count. The chain recombines TRBV11-2 with TRBJ2-3; perhaps TRBD2 as D (7 bases). Trimming took off 6 bases at V and 0 bases at J, with 22 bases between the two ends. CDR1 and CDR2 (germline): SGHAT, FQNNGV. The CDR3 has 18 residues. CDR3 bases: TGTGCCAGCAGAACCCTGCTGCGGGGGCGATCTAGCACAGATACGCAGTATTTT. Residues: CASRTLLRGRSSTDTQYF. Together with reference TRBV11-2 and TRBJ2-3, the CDR3 gives the full variable domain: EAGVAQSPRYKIIEKRQSVAFWCNPISGHATLYWYQQILGQGPKLLIQFQNNGVVDDSQLPKDRFSAERLKGVDSTLKIQPAKLEDSAVYLCASRTLLRGRSSTDTQYFGPGTRLTVL.

V is TRBV4-3 and J is TRBJ1-2; the D gene is possibly TRBD1 (5 bases). This CDR3 is built from 15 residues. Looked up from germline, CDR1 is LGHNA and CDR2 is YSLEER. V lost 4 bases, J lost 2 bases, and 14 bases lay in between. The CDR3 reads CASSPTEGWNYGYTF. CDR3 DNA sequence: TGCGCCAGCAGCCCTACCGAGGGGTGGAACTATGGCTACACCTTC.

CDR3 DNA sequence: TGCGCCAGCATGACCTTCTCTGGGGCCAACGTCCTGACTTTC. It yields the protein CASMTFSGANVLTF. The gene calls are TRBV5-1 and TRBJ2-6; D gene unclear. The germline V gene encodes CDR1 SGHRS and CDR2 YFSETQ. Between the trimmed V and J ends, which lost 6 bases and 0 bases, there was a span of 7 bases. The CDR3 totals 14 residues.

The chain uses TRBV3-1 (or the pseudogene TRBV3-2) and TRBJ2-5, with a tentative D call TRBD1 (6 bases). The CDR3 runs to 15 residues. The ends were cut back, 1 base at V and 1 base at J, with 10 bases in the middle. Per germline, CDR1 LGHDT and CDR2 YNNKEL (reference sequence). CDR3 residues: CASSQAPDSQETQYF. DNA of the CDR3: TGTGCCAGCAGCCAAGCTCCGGACAGCCAAGAGACCCAGTACTTC.

The V and J genes are TRBV11-1 and TRBJ2-2; D unresolved. V lost 8 bases and J 3 bases, leaving 4 bases between the germline ends. The germline gives CDR1 SGHAT, CDR2 FQDESV (reference sequence). The CDR3 runs to 11 residues. CDR3 residues: CASFDTGELFF. The CDR3, as DNA: TGTGCCAGCTTTGACACCGGGGAGCTGTTTTTT.

The J gene is TRBJ1-2, the V gene TRBV21-1; TRBD1, the D gene given by the table, was not confirmed from the DNA. TRBV21-1 corresponds to a pseudogene. This CDR3 comprises 15 residues. In nucleotides, the CDR3 is TGTGCCAGCAGCAAAGATTTGTCGACAGGGAAAGGCTACACCTTC. Its translation is CASSKDLSTGKGYTF.

The DNA for the CDR3 is TGTGCCAGCAGCTTTACGACAGGGGGCGAGCATGGCTACACCTTC. It translates to CASSFTTGGEHGYTF. V is TRBV7-6 and J is TRBJ1-2, with 10 nucleotides matching TRBD1. Unmatched junction bases numbered 7, after V lost 3 bases and J lost 6 bases. The CDR3 length is 15 residues. Germline loops: CDR1 SGHVS, CDR2 FNYEAQ.

The V gene is TRBV7-8, the J gene TRBJ2-7; 9 positions match TRBD1. V shed 8 bases, J shed 2 bases, and the junction held 7 bases outside the gene matches. This CDR3 has 14 residues. Germline loops: CDR1 SGHVS, CDR2 FQNEAQ. CDR3 amino acids: CASSSGQGTYEQYF. As DNA, the CDR3 is TGTGCCAGCTCCTCGGGACAGGGAACCTACGAGCAGTACTTC.

This clone was seen more than once but under ten times. The V and J genes are TRBV29-1 and TRBJ2-7; D remains unclear. V lost 4 bases and J 1 base, leaving 8 bases between the germline ends. This CDR3 has 12 amino acids. Germline V lookup: CDR1 SQVTM, CDR2 ANQGSEA. The chain's CDR3 is CSVADGSYEQYF. CDR3 coding DNA: TGCAGCGTTGCCGACGGTTCCTACGAGCAGTACTTC.

This clone was seen a handful of times. Here the CDR3 reads CASSLTAGANNQPQHF. As DNA, the CDR3 is TGTGCCAGCAGTTTAACGGCAGGTGCTAACAATCAGCCCCAGCATTTT. This chain links TRBV27 with TRBJ1-5; no clear D. CDR3 length: 16 residues. From germline, CDR1 is MNHEY and CDR2 SMNVEV (reference sequence). The V end lost 2 bases, the J end lost 3 bases, and 14 bases lay between the germline ends.

The rearrangement uses TRBV6-5 and TRBJ2-1; D gene uncertain. The germline V and J ends were trimmed by 8 bases and 4 bases, with 9 bases remaining between them. CDR1 is MNHEY, CDR2 SVGAGI, per germline. The CDR3 contains 12 residues. Here the CDR3 reads CASGLDYNEQFF. The DNA for the CDR3 is TGTGCCAGCGGGTTAGATTACAATGAGCAGTTCTTC.

The chain combines TRBV5-1 with TRBJ1-1; TRBD1 agrees at 10 bases. The CDR3 is made up of 16 amino acids. V trimming: 2 bases; J trimming: 3 bases; junction bases outside the gene matches: 7. Germline loops: CDR1 SGHRS, CDR2 YFSETQ. CDR3 coding DNA: TGCGCCAGCAGCTTAGGGACAGGGGCCCTCCACACTGAAGCTTTCTTT. Its translation: CASSLGTGALHTEAFF.

The V and J genes are TRBV20-1 and TRBJ2-1; no clear D. Germline V lookup: CDR1 DFQATT, CDR2 SNEGSKA (reference sequence). The CDR3 consists of 10 residues. V lost 7 bases, J lost 5 bases, and 6 bases lay in between. For the CDR3, the DNA is TGCAGTGTCGGAAACAATGAGCAGTTCTTC. Encoded protein: CSVGNNEQFF.